This T cell receptor beta chain was sequenced for a study of OX40 agonist ivuxolimab in advanced cancers. Study at large: Patients were under 90% male with ages roughly 23 to 85, mean approximately 62. Study-wide results and limits: Among the lowest peripheral clonal expansion occurred in 0.1-3.0 mg/kg partial responders.

The method was immunoSEQ multiplex PCR; TCRdb's version includes in-frame clones alone and lacks a portion of them. The sample lists 80,000 or so clones, 85% occurring once. With respect to this clone: Its matching antigen is unknown.

This CDR3 has 15 amino acids. Germline values: CDR1 SGDLS, CDR2 YYNGEE. Trimming shortened V by 0 bases and J by 6 bases, and 13 bases separated the two germline ends. This TCR came from an adult with an advanced solid tumor such as melanoma, head and neck, liver or kidney cancer. This material consisted of CD4+ or CD8+ T cells sorted from blood, taken in a trial of the OX40 agonist ivuxolimab. V usage is TRBV9 and J usage is TRBJ1-5; possibly TRBD1 for D (5 bases). The chain's CDR3 is CASSVGDGRSQPQHF. The DNA for the CDR3 is TGTGCCAGCAGCGTAGGGGACGGACGAAGTCAGCCCCAGCATTTT. The entire variable domain, with the rest obtained from reference TRBV9 and TRBJ1-5, is as follows: DSGVTQTPKHLITATGQRVTLRCSPRSGDLSVYWYQQSLDQGLQFLIQYYNGEERAKGNILERFSAQQFPDLHSELNLSSLELGDSALYFCASSVGDGRSQPQHFGDGTRLSIL.